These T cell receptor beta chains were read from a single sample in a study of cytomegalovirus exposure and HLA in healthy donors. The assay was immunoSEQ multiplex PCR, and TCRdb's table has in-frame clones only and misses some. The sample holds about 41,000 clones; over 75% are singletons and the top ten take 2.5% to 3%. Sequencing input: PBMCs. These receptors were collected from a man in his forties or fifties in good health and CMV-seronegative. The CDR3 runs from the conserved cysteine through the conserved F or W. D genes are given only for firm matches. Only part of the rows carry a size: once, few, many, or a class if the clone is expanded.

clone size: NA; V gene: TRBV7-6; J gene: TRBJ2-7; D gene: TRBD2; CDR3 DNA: TGTGCCAGCAGCTCCCCAGCGGGGGGCTACGAGCAGTACTTC; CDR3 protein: CASSSPAGGYEQYF
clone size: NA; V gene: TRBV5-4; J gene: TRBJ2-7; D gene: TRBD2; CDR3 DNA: TGTGCCAGCAGCTCTGGGACTAGCGGGGCCTACGAGCAGTACTTC; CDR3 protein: CASSSGTSGAYEQYF
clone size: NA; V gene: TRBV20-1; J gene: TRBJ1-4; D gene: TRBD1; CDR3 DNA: TGCAGTGCTAGAAGGGGGCGAGGGCTGTTTTTT; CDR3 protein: CSARRGRGLFF
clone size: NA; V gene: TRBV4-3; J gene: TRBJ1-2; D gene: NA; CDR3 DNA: TGCGCCAGCAGCCAAGATTTTGTCTTAGGGACAGGCTACACCTTC; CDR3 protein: CASSQDFVLGTGYTF
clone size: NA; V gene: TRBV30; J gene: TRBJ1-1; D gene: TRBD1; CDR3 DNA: TGTGCTTGTGAACGACAGGGGAACACTGAAGCTTTCTTT; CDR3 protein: CACERQGNTEAFF
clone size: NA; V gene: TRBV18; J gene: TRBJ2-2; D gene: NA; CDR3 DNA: TGTGCCAGCTCACCGGGGCGGCCCGGGGAGCTGTTTTTT; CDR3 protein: CASSPGRPGELFF
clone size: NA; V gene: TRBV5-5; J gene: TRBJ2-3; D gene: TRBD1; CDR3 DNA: TGTGCCAGCAGCTTAACGTTCGACAGGGGCGGACGAAACACAGATACGCAGTATTTT; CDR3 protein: CASSLTFDRGGRNTDTQYF
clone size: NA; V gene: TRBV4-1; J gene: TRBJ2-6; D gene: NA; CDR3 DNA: TGCGCCAGCAGCCAAGAAGGAGAGGGGGCGGGAGGGGCCAACGTCCTGACTTTC; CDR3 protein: CASSQEGEGAGGANVLTF
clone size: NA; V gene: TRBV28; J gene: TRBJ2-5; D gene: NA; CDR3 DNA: TGTGCCAGCAGCCTAGGATTGGAGACCCAGTACTTC; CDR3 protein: CASSLGLETQYF
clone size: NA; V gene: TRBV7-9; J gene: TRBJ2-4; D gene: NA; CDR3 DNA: TGTGCCAGCAGCCCGTGGTCGGAGAACATTCAGTACTTC; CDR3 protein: CASSPWSENIQYF
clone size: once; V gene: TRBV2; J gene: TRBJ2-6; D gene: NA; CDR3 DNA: TGTGCCATCTACATGGGGCAGCGAAAACACTCTGGGGCCAACGTCCTGACTTTC; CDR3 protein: CAIYMGQRKHSGANVLTF
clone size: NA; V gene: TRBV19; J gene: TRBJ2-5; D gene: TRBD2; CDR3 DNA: TGTGCCAGTAGTAACGGGGGGGGCAGGAAGACCCAGTACTTC; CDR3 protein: CASSNGGGRKTQYF
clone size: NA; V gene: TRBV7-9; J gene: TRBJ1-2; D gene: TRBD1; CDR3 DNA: TGTGCCAGCAGCCCCTGGACAGGGGACCATATCCGTAGTGGCTACACCTTC; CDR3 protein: CASSPWTGDHIRSGYTF
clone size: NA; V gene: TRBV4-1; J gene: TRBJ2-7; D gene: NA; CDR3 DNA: TGCGCCAGCAGCCAAGATCTTGTTAGTACCTACGAGCAGTACTTC; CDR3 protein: CASSQDLVSTYEQYF
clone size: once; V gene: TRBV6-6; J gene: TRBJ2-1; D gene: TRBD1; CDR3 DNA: TGTGCCAGCAGCTGGAAGGTCGGACAGGGAGACAATGAGCAGTTCTTC; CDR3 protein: CASSWKVGQGDNEQFF
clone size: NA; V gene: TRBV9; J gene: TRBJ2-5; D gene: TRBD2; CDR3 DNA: TGTGCCAGCAGCCCTAGCGGTTTCCAAGAGACCCAGTACTTC; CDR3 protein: CASSPSGFQETQYF
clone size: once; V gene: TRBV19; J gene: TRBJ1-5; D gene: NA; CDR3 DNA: TGTGCCAGTAGTATTTTGAGGGATGGCAATCAGCCCCAGCATTTT; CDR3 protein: CASSILRDGNQPQHF
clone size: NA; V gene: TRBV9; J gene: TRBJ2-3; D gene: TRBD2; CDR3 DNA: TGTGCCAGCAACCCAGGTAGCGGGGGTTTGTCTAGCACAGATACGCAGTATTTT; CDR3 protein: CASNPGSGGLSSTDTQYF
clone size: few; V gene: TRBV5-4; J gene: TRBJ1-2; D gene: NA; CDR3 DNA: TGTGCCAGCAGCTTGACAGGTCGCTATGGCTACACCTTC; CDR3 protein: CASSLTGRYGYTF
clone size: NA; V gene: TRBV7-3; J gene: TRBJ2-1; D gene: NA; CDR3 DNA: TGTGCCAGCAGCTTAATATCAGATTTCAATGAGCAGTTCTTC; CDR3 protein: CASSLISDFNEQFF
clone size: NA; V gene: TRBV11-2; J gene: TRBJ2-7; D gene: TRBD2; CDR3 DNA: TGTGCCAGCACCTGGGGGGGAGGCGAGCAGTACTTC; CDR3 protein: CASTWGGGEQYF
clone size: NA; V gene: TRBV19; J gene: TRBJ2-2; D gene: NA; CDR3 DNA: TGTGCCAGTAGTATCGGCGGCGGGGAGCTGTTTTTT; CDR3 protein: CASSIGGGELFF
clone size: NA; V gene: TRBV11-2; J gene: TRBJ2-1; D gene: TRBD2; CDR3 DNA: TGTGCCAGCACCAAAGGGGTTAGCGGGGTTAACAATGAGCAGTTCTTC; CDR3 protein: CASTKGVSGVNNEQFF
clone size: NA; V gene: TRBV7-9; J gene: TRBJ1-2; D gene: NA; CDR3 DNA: TGTTCCAGCAGCTTAGGTCGGGCTGGATTTGCGGGTGGCTACACCTTC; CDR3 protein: CSSSLGRAGFAGGYTF
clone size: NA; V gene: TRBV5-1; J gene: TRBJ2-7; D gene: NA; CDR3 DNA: TGCGCCAGCAGCTCCCAGGGGCTCTACGAGCAGTACTTC; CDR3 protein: CASSSQGLYEQYF
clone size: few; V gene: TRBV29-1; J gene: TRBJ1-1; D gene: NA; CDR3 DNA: TGCAGCGTTGAGGAGGGCTGGAACACTGAAGCTTTCTTT; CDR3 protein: CSVEEGWNTEAFF